This is a list of T cell receptor beta chains from one sample in a study of T-cell reconstitution after alpha-beta-depleted transplantation in children. TCRdb processed the PCR reads anew with MiXCR; each CDR3 protein has one entry. Counted here are approximately 400,000 distinct CDR3 sequences, 11% occurring once; the ten biggest clones make up 4.5% to 7%. This sample comprised PBMCs from the stem cell graft donor, obtained from the stem cell graft. The receptors were sampled from a human donor who donated a stem cell graft to a child with acute myeloid leukemia. CDR3s include the opening cysteine and the closing phenylalanine or tryptophan. The D gene is left open where the match is weak. Clone size is given for some rows only: seen once, a few or many times, or a class if the clone is expanded.

>TRBD2|few|TRBJ2-1|TRBV20-1
CSARDYSTSGEGYNEQFF
TGCAGTGCTAGAGATTATTCGACTAGCGGGGAGGGATACAATGAGCAGTTCTTC
>NA|few|TRBJ1-3|TRBV5-6
CASSLLNPGNTIYF
TGTGCCAGCAGCTTGCTGAACCCGGGAAACACCATATATTTT
>TRBD2|NA|TRBJ2-5|TRBV6-1
CASSQGLAVVTQYF
TGTGCCAGCAGTCAGGGACTAGCAGTCGTGACCCAGTACTTC
>TRBD1|few|TRBJ2-2|TRBV12-3/TRBV12-4
CASSGQEHTGELFF
TGTGCCAGCAGCGGACAGGAGCACACCGGGGAGCTGTTTTTT
>TRBD1|NA|TRBJ1-2|TRBV12-3/TRBV12-4
CASRRTGVYGYTF
TGTGCCAGCAGAAGGACAGGAGTCTATGGCTACACCTTC
>NA|NA|TRBJ2-2|TRBV9
CASSPITRSTNTGELFF
TGTGCCAGCAGCCCTATTACGAGGTCCACTAACACCGGGGAGCTGTTTTTT
>NA|many|TRBJ1-6|TRBV12-3/TRBV12-4
CASSPQGPNSPLHF
TGTGCCAGCAGTCCACAGGGACCTAATTCACCCCTCCACTTT
>NA|NA|TRBJ2-3|TRBV7-2
CASSLQGYSDTQYF
TGTGCCAGCAGCTTACAGGGCTACTCAGATACGCAGTATTTT
>NA|few|TRBJ2-7|TRBV7-9
CASSLEATGREQYF
TGTGCCAGCAGCTTAGAGGCCACAGGGCGGGAGCAGTACTTC
>TRBD1|few|TRBJ2-5|TRBV20-1
CSALDRGRETQYF
TGCAGTGCTCTTGACAGGGGGAGGGAGACCCAGTACTTC
>NA|NA|TRBJ2-3|TRBV29-1
CSAPSEASTDTQYF
TGCAGCGCCCCTAGCGAAGCTAGCACAGATACGCAGTATTTT
>NA|few|TRBJ2-5|TRBV5-1
CASSRDWKETQYF
TGCGCCAGCAGCCGGGACTGGAAAGAGACCCAGTACTTC
>TRBD1|NA|TRBJ2-7|TRBV30
CACQPTGTGDEQYF
TGTGCCTGCCAACCAACCGGGACAGGGGACGAGCAGTACTTC
>NA|many|TRBJ2-1|TRBV4-3
CASSQVPGEYNEQFF
TGCGCCAGCAGCCAAGTACCGGGAGAGTACAATGAGCAGTTCTTC
>NA|many|TRBJ2-1|TRBV5-4
CASSFNHEQFF
TGTGCCAGCAGCTTCAATCATGAGCAGTTCTTC
>NA|many|TRBJ2-3|TRBV5-1
CASSFYSTGHPSTDTQYF
TGCGCCAGCAGCTTTTACTCTACAGGACACCCCAGCACAGATACGCAGTATTTT
>TRBD1|NA|TRBJ2-5|TRBV20-1
CSAVGGTGLETQYF
TGCAGTGCTGTCGGGGGGACAGGGCTAGAGACCCAGTACTTC
>NA|many|TRBJ1-1|TRBV29-1
CSVKGRLNTEAFF
TGCAGCGTGAAGGGACGGTTGAACACTGAAGCTTTCTTT
>NA|few|TRBJ1-5|TRBV2
CASSSDANSNQPQHF
TGTGCCAGCAGTTCTGACGCAAATAGCAATCAGCCCCAGCATTTT
>NA|NA|TRBJ1-1|TRBV6-5
CASSYGGSNTEAFF
TGTGCCAGCAGTTACGGAGGCAGTAACACTGAAGCTTTCTTT
>TRBD1|few|TRBJ1-6|TRBV5-1
CASSLGGWDRVNNSPLHF
TGCGCCAGCAGCCTTGGAGGTTGGGACAGGGTCAACAATTCACCCCTCCACTTT
>NA|NA|TRBJ1-1|TRBV29-1
CSVDQGLNTEAFF
TGCAGCGTTGATCAGGGATTGAACACTGAAGCTTTCTTT
>NA|NA|TRBJ1-5|TRBV10-3
CAISESRQRGDQPQHF
TGTGCCATCAGTGAGTCACGCCAGAGGGGGGACCAGCCCCAGCATTTT
>NA|few|TRBJ2-2|TRBV11-2
CASSLELRYPGELFF
TGTGCCAGCAGCTTAGAACTACGATACCCCGGGGAGCTGTTTTTT
>NA|NA|TRBJ1-5|TRBV9
CASSVEGMQPQHF
TGTGCCAGCAGCGTAGAAGGGATGCAGCCCCAGCATTTT
>TRBD1|NA|TRBJ2-2|TRBV27
CASSFTGGAGELFF
TGTGCCAGCAGTTTTACAGGGGGCGCCGGGGAGCTGTTTTTT
>NA|few|TRBJ2-2|TRBV12-3/TRBV12-4
CASSLTGSAGELFF
TGTGCCAGCAGTTTAACAGGGTCGGCCGGGGAGCTGTTTTTT
>NA|many|TRBJ2-3|TRBV9
CASSVVSGPQYF
TGTGCCAGCAGCGTAGTGAGCGGACCGCAGTATTTT
>NA|few|TRBJ2-7|TRBV7-6
CASSNTPGAYEQYF
TGTGCCAGCAGCAACACCCCGGGAGCTTACGAGCAGTACTTC
>TRBD2|NA|TRBJ2-1|TRBV11-1
CASSLALRPGTSGGNTGNEQFF
TGTGCCAGCAGCTTAGCGCTCCGACCTGGGACTAGCGGGGGGAATACCGGCAATGAGCAGTTCTTC
>TRBD2|few|TRBJ2-1|TRBV30
CAWMGPSGRYNEQFF
TGTGCCTGGATGGGGCCTAGCGGGAGGTACAATGAGCAGTTCTTC
>NA|NA|TRBJ2-2|TRBV20-1
CSASSASRNTGELFF
TGCAGTGCTAGCAGCGCTAGCAGGAACACCGGGGAGCTGTTTTTT
>NA|few|TRBJ2-2|TRBV20-1
CSARDLSANTGELFF
TGCAGTGCTAGAGACCTCAGTGCGAACACCGGGGAGCTGTTTTTT
>NA|few|TRBJ2-3|TRBV20-1
CSASYRVVGTQYF
TGCAGTGCTAGTTACAGGGTTGTTGGTACGCAGTATTTT
>TRBD1|NA|TRBJ2-5|TRBV11-2
CASSPLTGAGETQYF
TGTGCCAGCAGCCCGCTGACAGGGGCGGGAGAGACCCAGTACTTC
>NA|few|TRBJ1-1|TRBV20-1
CSARDGSRTENTEAFF
TGCAGTGCTAGAGATGGTTCTCGGACAGAAAACACTGAAGCTTTCTTT
>TRBD2|many|TRBJ2-1|TRBV20-1
CSANAGGRENEQFF
TGCAGTGCTAATGCGGGGGGGCGCGAAAATGAGCAGTTCTTC
>NA|NA|TRBJ2-2|TRBV12-5
CASSEPGELFF
TGTGCTAGTTCCGAGCCGGGGGAGCTGTTTTTT
>NA|few|TRBJ2-5|TRBV27
CASSLSGTGTQYF
TGTGCCAGCAGTTTATCAGGGACCGGGACCCAGTACTTC
>TRBD2|few|TRBJ2-5|TRBV5-1
CASSLSGTTQETQYF
TGCGCCAGCAGCTTGTCCGGGACTACCCAAGAGACCCAGTACTTC
>TRBD1|few|TRBJ2-1|TRBV6-2/TRBV6-3
CASSYSGVGGTGSYNEQFF
TGTGCCAGCAGTTACTCGGGGGTGGGTGGGACAGGGTCCTACAATGAGCAGTTCTTC
>NA|NA|TRBJ2-1|TRBV30
CAWRASNEQFF
TGTGCCTGGAGGGCTTCAAATGAGCAGTTCTTC
>NA|few|TRBJ2-3|TRBV7-8
CASSLIRVGRDTQYF
TGTGCCAGCAGCTTAATAAGGGTAGGACGAGATACGCAGTATTTT
>TRBD2|NA|TRBJ2-1|TRBV18
CASSPFSGSPYGEQFF
TGTGCCAGCTCACCATTTAGCGGGAGCCCATATGGTGAGCAGTTCTTC
>NA|NA|TRBJ2-3|TRBV4-1
CASSQTGIGTDTQYF
TGCGCCAGCAGCCAAACAGGAATAGGTACAGATACGCAGTATTTT
>NA|once|TRBJ2-1|TRBV4-3
CASSQETESYNEQFF
TGCGCCAGCAGCCAAGAGACTGAATCCTACAATGAGCAGTTCTTC
>TRBD2|few|TRBJ2-3|TRBV7-2
CASSLRGGGGTDTQYF
TGTGCCAGCAGCTTACGGGGGGGCGGGGGCACAGATACGCAGTATTTT
>NA|NA|TRBJ1-5|TRBV12-3/TRBV12-4
CASSPLEHQPQHF
TGTGCCAGCAGCCCCCTTGAGCATCAGCCCCAGCATTTT
>NA|many|TRBJ1-2|TRBV5-1
CASSLGAVNNYGYTF
TGCGCCAGCAGCTTGGGGGCAGTCAATAACTATGGCTACACCTTC
>NA|few|TRBJ2-1|TRBV7-2
CASSLAVYEQFF
TGTGCCAGCAGCTTAGCGGTCTATGAGCAGTTCTTC
>NA|few|TRBJ2-5|TRBV7-7
CASSLGSGQGETQYF
TGTGCTAGCAGCTTAGGTTCCGGGCAGGGTGAGACCCAGTACTTC
>NA|NA|TRBJ2-1|TRBV7-6
CASSLFHGGGYNEQFF
TGTGCCAGCAGCTTATTCCACGGCGGAGGGTACAATGAGCAGTTCTTC
>TRBD2|few|TRBJ2-5|TRBV20-1
CSARGTSGIQETQYF
TGCAGTGCTAGAGGGACTAGCGGGATACAAGAGACCCAGTACTTC
>NA|NA|TRBJ2-7|TRBV7-9
CASSLKETPPVYEQYF
TGTGCCAGCAGCTTGAAGGAGACCCCCCCCGTCTACGAGCAGTACTTC
>NA|few|TRBJ1-5|TRBV20-1
CSATDRELYSNQPQHF
TGCAGTGCAACGGACAGAGAATTATATAGCAATCAGCCCCAGCATTTT
>NA|NA|TRBJ1-3|TRBV7-8
CASSLGTGQFSGNTIYF
TGTGCCAGCAGCTTAGGAACCGGACAGTTCTCTGGAAACACCATATATTTT
>NA|NA|TRBJ1-2|TRBV12-3/TRBV12-4
CASSLAGLGYGYTF
TGTGCCAGCAGTTTAGCCGGACTAGGCTATGGCTACACCTTC
>NA|many|TRBJ2-7|TRBV12-3/TRBV12-4
CASSPSRSEQYF
TGTGCCAGCAGTCCCTCGCGGAGCGAGCAGTACTTC
>NA|NA|TRBJ2-7|TRBV5-4
CASSSSDFYEQYF
TGTGCCAGCAGCTCCTCGGACTTCTACGAGCAGTACTTC